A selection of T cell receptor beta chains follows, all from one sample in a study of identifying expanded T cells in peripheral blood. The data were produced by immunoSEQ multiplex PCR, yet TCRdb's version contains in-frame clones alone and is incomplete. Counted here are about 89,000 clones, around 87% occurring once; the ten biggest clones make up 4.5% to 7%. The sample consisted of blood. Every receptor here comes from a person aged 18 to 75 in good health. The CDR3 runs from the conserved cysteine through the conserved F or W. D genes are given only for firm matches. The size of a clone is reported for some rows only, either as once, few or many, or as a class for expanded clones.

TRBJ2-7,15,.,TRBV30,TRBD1,TGTGCCTGGAGTGTACCCGGGACAGGGCACGGAGAGCAGTACTTC,CAWSVPGTGHGEQYF
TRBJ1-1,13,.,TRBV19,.,TGTGCCAGTAGTGCGGTCAGCTGGGCTGAAGCTTTCTTT,CASSAVSWAEAFF
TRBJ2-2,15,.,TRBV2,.,TGTGCCAGCAGTGATTTGGGGGCCCACACCGGGGAGCTGTTTTTT,CASSDLGAHTGELFF
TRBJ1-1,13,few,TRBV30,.,TGTGCCTGGAGTGCGGGACGTACCACTGAAGCTTTCTTT,CAWSAGRTTEAFF
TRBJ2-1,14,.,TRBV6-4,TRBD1,TGTGCCAGCAGTCCCGGGACAGCAAACAATGAGCAGTTCTTC,CASSPGTANNEQFF
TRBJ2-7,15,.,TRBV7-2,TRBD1,TGTGCCAGCAGCCCGCAGGACAGGGCTTTGGGCGAGCAGTACTTC,CASSPQDRALGEQYF
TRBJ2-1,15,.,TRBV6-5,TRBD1,TGTGCCAGCAGACCGGACAGGAGCTCCTACAATGAGCAGTTCTTC,CASRPDRSSYNEQFF
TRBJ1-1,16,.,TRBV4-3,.,TGCGCCAGCAGTCTCGGGGCAGGACAAACGAACACTGAAGCTTTCTTT,CASSLGAGQTNTEAFF
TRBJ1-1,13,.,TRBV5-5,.,TGTGCCAGCAGATACAGGGTCGGGACTGAAGCTTTCTTT,CASRYRVGTEAFF
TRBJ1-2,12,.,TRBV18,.,TGTGCCAGCTCAAGTGCAGCCTATGGCTACACCTTC,CASSSAAYGYTF
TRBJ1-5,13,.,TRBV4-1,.,TGCGCCAGCAGCCAAAAGGGGAGTCAGCCCCAGCATTTT,CASSQKGSQPQHF
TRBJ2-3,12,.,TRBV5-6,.,TGTGCCAGCAGCTCAGGCACAGATACGCAGTATTTT,CASSSGTDTQYF
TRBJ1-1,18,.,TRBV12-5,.,TGTGCTAGTGGTTTGGTAACTTTGGTCGGCCGAACGAACACTGAAGCTTTCTTT,CASGLVTLVGRTNTEAFF
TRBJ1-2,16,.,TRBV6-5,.,TGTGCCAGCAGTTACGGACACACGAGAGGAATCTATGGCTACACCTTC,CASSYGHTRGIYGYTF
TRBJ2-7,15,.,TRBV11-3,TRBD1,TGTGCCAGCAGCCCGCAGGACAGGGCTTTGGGCGAGCAGTACTTC,CASSPQDRALGEQYF
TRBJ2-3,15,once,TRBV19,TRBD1,TGTGCCAGTTCGTGGGACAGTGCCAACACAGATACGCAGTATTTT,CASSWDSANTDTQYF
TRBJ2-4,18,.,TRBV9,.,TGTGCCAGCAGCGTAGGCCCCGGGACACTACAAGCCAAAAACATTCAGTACTTC,CASSVGPGTLQAKNIQYF
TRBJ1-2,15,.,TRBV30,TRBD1,TGTGCCTGGAGGTCCAGGGGGCGGGGAAACTATGGCTACACCTTC,CAWRSRGRGNYGYTF
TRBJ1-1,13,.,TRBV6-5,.,TGTGCCAGCAGCCCCGACAGGTTCGGTGAAGCTTTCTTT,CASSPDRFGEAFF
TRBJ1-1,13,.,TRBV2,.,TGTGCCAGCAGTACCGACGGAAACACTGAAGCTTTCTTT,CASSTDGNTEAFF
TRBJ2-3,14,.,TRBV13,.,TGTGCCAGCAGCTTGAACATAAAAACAGATACGCAGTATTTT,CASSLNIKTDTQYF
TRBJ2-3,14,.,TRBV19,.,TGTGCCAGTAGTATTAGGGGGAACACAGATACGCAGTATTTT,CASSIRGNTDTQYF